This T cell receptor beta chain was obtained from a study of CD4 T cells in relation to SARS-CoV-2 and coronaviruses. To note about this clone: The antigen is unknown.

Sequenced by immunoSEQ multiplex PCR; TCRdb stores in-frame clones only, minus some. The sample holds about 41,000 clones, approximately 82% seen once. Sorted naive or memory CD4+ cells met CEF peptides for 9 to 11 days. Overall study findings and caveats: The assay detects memory recall responses, not culture-primed primary responses.

The sequencing input was naive CD4+ T cells from PBMCs, cultured in vitro. Noted subset: naive CD4+ T cells isolated by negative enrichment. The TCR sequence derives from an adult with COVID-19.

This CDR3 is CASSQGGKETQYF. DNA of the CDR3: TGTGCCAGCAGCCAAGGGGGGAAAGAGACCCAGTACTTC. The chain has TRBV14 and TRBJ2-5; D could derive from TRBD1 or TRBD2 (5 bases each). Trimming shortened V by 1 base and J by 3 bases, and 6 bases separated the two germline ends. Germline assignment: CDR1 SGHDN and CDR2 FVKESK. The length of the CDR3 is 13 residues.